This paragraph reports one T cell receptor beta chain. Its antigen is not known. With 0 bases removed from V and 3 bases from J, the gap between germline ends came to 14 bases. Per the germline V gene, CDR1 is SGHNT and CDR2 is YYREEE (reference sequence). The CDR3 is 16 amino acids. Sequenced by immunoSEQ multiplex PCR; TCRdb stores in-frame clones only, minus some. The table includes around 80,000 clones, 75% to 90% detected once. This entry comes from a study of T cell responses to AZD1222 COVID-19 vaccine. Study-wide results and limits: Clonal diversity may have been underestimated, and the donors were mostly white British, with more females than males. Two doses of AZD1222 preceded a rise in Spike-specific TCR breadth and depth. Targets within unmutated variant regions were reportedly found for nearly half of spike-specific TCRs. Just six or seven AZD1222 recipients tested seropositive at baseline.

This clonotype originated in an adult who received the AZD1222 COVID-19 vaccine. The chain employs TRBV5-4 and TRBJ2-3; possible D gene TRBD1, 6 bases. Sequences were derived from peripheral blood, sampled 28 days after the second AZD1222 dose. CDR3 in amino acids: CASSLDRGGWTDTQYF. CDR3 bases: TGTGCCAGCAGCTTGGATAGAGGGGGTTGGACAGATACGCAGTATTTT.